This T cell receptor beta chain originates from a study of cytomegalovirus exposure and HLA in healthy donors. Germline CDR1 SGDLS, CDR2 YYNGEE. Trimming removed 0 bases at V and 5 bases at J, with 9 bases between. The CDR3 is made up of 13 amino acids. The primer mix had 60 Vbeta and 13 Jbeta primers. Data came from immunoSEQ multiplex PCR; TCRdb stores just in-frame clones and leaves some out. The table records more than 40,000 clones, roughly 80% of them present only once. Sequenced: PBMCs. This receptor was taken from a man aged 45-60 years in good health and CMV-seronegative. The chain links TRBV9 to TRBJ2-7, with D maybe TRBD1 (5 bases). The chain's CDR3 is CASSVVVGDEQYF. Here the CDR3 DNA reads TGTGCCAGCAGCGTAGTGGTAGGGGACGAGCAGTACTTC.